The clone carrying this TCR beta chain was seen only a few times. The antigen is unknown. The CDR3 has 13 residues. With 6 bases removed from V and 2 bases from J, the gap between germline ends came to 13 bases. Per germline, CDR1 GTSNPN and CDR2 SVGIG (reference sequence). TCR beta rearrangements were amplified from peripheral blood genomic DNA. These data are taken from a study of T cell repertoires in aging, cancer and after chemotherapy. Study in general: Over several months to years, re-sampled healthy donor repertoires clearly shared clones. Study results and limitations: Untreated cancer patients had significantly lower blood TCR diversity than age-matched healthy donors.

Rearranged V-D-J TRB sequences were amplified with a mixed TRB-A/B primer pool. Using its own MiXCR run on the multiplex PCR reads, TCRdb lists one record per CDR3 protein. The table includes about 10,000 distinct CDR3 sequences, nearly 55% detected once. The chain carries TRBV30 and TRBJ1-1; possible D gene TRBD1, 5 bases. This TCR was recovered from a human donor in good health. Material for sequencing was blood. CDR3: CACSLQENTEAFF. The CDR3 bases are TGTGCCTGCTCCCTACAGGAAAACACTGAAGCTTTCTTT.